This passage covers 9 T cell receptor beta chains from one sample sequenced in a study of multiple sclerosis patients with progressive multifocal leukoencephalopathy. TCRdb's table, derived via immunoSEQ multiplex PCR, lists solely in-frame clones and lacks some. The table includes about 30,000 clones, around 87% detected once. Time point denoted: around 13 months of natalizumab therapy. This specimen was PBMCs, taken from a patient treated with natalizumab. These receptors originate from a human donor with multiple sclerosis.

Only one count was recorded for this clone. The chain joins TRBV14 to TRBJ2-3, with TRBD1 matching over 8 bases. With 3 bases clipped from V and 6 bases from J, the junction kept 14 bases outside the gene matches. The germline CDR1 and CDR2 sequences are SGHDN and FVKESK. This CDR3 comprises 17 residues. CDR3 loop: CASSQVWRTGRADTQYF. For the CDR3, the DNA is TGTGCCAGCAGCCAGGTCTGGAGGACAGGGCGGGCGGATACGCAGTATTTT. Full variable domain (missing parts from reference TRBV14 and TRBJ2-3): EAGVTQFPSHSVIEKGQTVTLRCDPISGHDNLYWYRRVMGKEIKFLLHFVKESKQDESGMPNNRFLAERTGGTYSTLKVQPAELEDSGVYFCASSQVWRTGRADTQYFGPGTRLTVL.

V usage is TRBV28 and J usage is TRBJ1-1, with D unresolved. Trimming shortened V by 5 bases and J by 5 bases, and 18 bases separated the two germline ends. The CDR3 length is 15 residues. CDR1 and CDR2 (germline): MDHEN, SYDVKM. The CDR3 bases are TGTGCCAGCAGTGTTCGGGTCACCGGAGGAACTGAAGCTTTCTTT. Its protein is CASSVRVTGGTEAFF.

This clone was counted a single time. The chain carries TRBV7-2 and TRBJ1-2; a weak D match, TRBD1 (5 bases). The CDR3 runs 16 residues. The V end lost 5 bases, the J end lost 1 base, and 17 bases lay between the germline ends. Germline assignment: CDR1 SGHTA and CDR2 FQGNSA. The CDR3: CASSPGWGPINYGYTF. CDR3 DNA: TGTGCCAGCAGCCCGGGTTGGGGACCGATTAACTATGGCTACACCTTC.

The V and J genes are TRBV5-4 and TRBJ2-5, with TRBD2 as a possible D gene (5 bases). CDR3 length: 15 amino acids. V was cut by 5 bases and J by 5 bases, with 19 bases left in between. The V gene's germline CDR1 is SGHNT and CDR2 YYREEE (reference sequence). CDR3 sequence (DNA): TGTGCCAGCAGGCCCGACCGGGATCCGATGGAGACCCAGTACTTC. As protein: CASRPDRDPMETQYF.

In DNA, the CDR3 is TGTGCCAGCAGCGGACAGAGCACTGAAGCTTTCTTT. Protein product: CASSGQSTEAFF. The V call is TRBV5-4, the J call TRBJ1-1, with D possibly TRBD1 on 6 matching bases. The CDR3 consists of 12 residues. Between the trimmed V and J ends, which lost 4 bases and 4 bases, there was a span of 8 bases. Germline-derived CDR1 and CDR2 are SGHNT and YYREEE (reference sequence).

CDR3 sequence reads: CASSLDILSYEQYF. CDR3 in DNA: TGCGCCAGCAGCTTAGACATTCTCTCCTACGAGCAGTACTTC. V gene TRBV5-1 combines with J gene TRBJ2-7; D is unresolved. Germline CDR1 is SGHRS and CDR2 is YFSETQ. The germline V and J ends were trimmed by 2 bases and 0 bases, with 9 bases remaining between them. The CDR3 has 14 residues.

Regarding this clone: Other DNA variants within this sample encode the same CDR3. This CDR3 reads CASSQEVDRSSYNEQFF. The DNA for the CDR3 is TGCGCCAGCAGCCAAGAAGTTGACAGGAGCTCCTACAATGAGCAGTTCTTC. The chain is built from TRBV4-1 and TRBJ2-1; tentatively, D is TRBD1 (6 bases). Trimming removed 0 bases from V and 0 bases from J, with 12 bases in between. Germline V gene data show CDR1 as MGHRA and CDR2 as YSYEKL. The CDR3 has 17 amino acids.

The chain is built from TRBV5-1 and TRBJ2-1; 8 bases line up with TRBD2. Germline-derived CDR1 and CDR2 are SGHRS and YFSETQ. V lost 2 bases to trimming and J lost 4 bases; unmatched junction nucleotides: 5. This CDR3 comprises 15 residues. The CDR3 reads CASSFSGTSYNEQFF. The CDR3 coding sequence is TGCGCCAGCAGCTTCTCCGGGACTAGTTACAATGAGCAGTTCTTC.

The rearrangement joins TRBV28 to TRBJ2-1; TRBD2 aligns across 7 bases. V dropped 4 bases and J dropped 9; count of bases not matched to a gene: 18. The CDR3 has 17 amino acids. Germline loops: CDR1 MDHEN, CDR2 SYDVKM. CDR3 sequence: CASSSPGTTFVLGEQFF. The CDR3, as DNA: TGTGCCAGCAGTTCCCCCGGGACTACCTTTGTCCTGGGTGAGCAGTTCTTC.